This entry lists 7 T cell receptor beta chains sequenced from one sample in a study of OX40 agonist ivuxolimab in advanced cancers. Data came from immunoSEQ multiplex PCR; TCRdb stores just in-frame clones and leaves some out. The sample has roughly 64,000 clones, around 84% seen once; the top ten hold about 5%. The sample in question was CD4+ or CD8+ T cells sorted from blood, obtained in a trial of the OX40 agonist ivuxolimab. The receptors here all came from an adult with an advanced solid tumor such as melanoma, head and neck, liver or kidney cancer.

The chain carries TRBV16 and TRBJ2-7, with 8 bases lining up with TRBD1. The CDR3 has 13 amino acids. V trimming: 2 bases; J trimming: 6 bases; junction bases outside the gene matches: 3. Germline V gene sequence: CDR1 KGHSY, CDR2 FQNENV. The CDR3 reads CASSQTQGGEQYF. CDR3 nucleotides: TGTGCCAGCAGCCAAACACAGGGGGGCGAGCAGTACTTC. Full variable domain (rest looked up from reference TRBV16 and TRBJ2-7): GEEVAQTPKHLVRGEGQKAKLYCAPIKGHSYVFWYQQVLKNEFKFLISFQNENVFDETGMPKERFSAKCLPNSPCSLEIQATKLEDSAVYFCASSQTQGGEQYFGPGTRLTVT.

This chain connects TRBV6-6 to TRBJ1-4, with D hard to call. Trimming removed 6 bases at V and 13 bases at J, with 12 bases between. The CDR3 loop spans 11 amino acids. In germline, CDR1 is MNHNY, CDR2 SVGAGI (reference sequence). This CDR3 reads CASSPSSGLFF. CDR3 bases: TGTGCCAGCAGCCCGAGCTCGGGACTGTTTTTT.

The chain couples TRBV2 to TRBJ2-7; 10 bases line up with TRBD1. Germline V gene data show CDR1 as SNHLY and CDR2 as FYNNEI. V lost 5 bases to trimming and J lost 4 bases; unmatched junction nucleotides: 2. The CDR3 length is 13 residues. In DNA, the CDR3 is TGTGCCAGCAGTCGACAGGGGGCTTACGAGCAGTACTTC. It yields the protein CASSRQGAYEQYF.

The CDR3 loop is CASSASGWDSYEQYF. CDR3 in DNA: TGTGCCAGCAGCGCGAGCGGGTGGGATTCCTACGAGCAGTACTTC. The V and J genes are TRBV9 and TRBJ2-7, with D perhaps matching TRBD2 (6 bases). Germline V lookup: CDR1 SGDLS, CDR2 YYNGEE. This CDR3 spans 15 amino acids. The V end lost 3 bases, the J end lost 1 base, and 14 bases lay between the germline ends.

This chain uses TRBV7-8 with TRBJ2-2; no clear D gene. Germline assignment: CDR1 SGHVS and CDR2 FQNEAQ. V was pared by 5 bases and J by 5 bases, with 24 bases between. The CDR3 runs 18 residues. The DNA for the CDR3 is TGTGCCAGCAGCCCACCGTTGCGAATGCGCAGAAAAACCGGGGAGCTGTTTTTT. Amino acid sequence: CASSPPLRMRRKTGELFF.

The chain carries TRBV23-1 and TRBJ1-1; no definite D call. TRBV23-1 is labeled an ORF, and its function is uncertain. The V gene lost 7 bases and the J gene lost 1 base, with 1 base spanning the gap. The CDR3 extends over 10 amino acids. CDR3 DNA sequence: TGCGCCAGCACGAACACTGAAGCTTTCTTT. Amino acid sequence: CASTNTEAFF.

The chain couples TRBV4-1 to TRBJ1-6; D is undetermined. The CDR3 spans 16 residues. Looked up from germline, CDR1 is MGHRA and CDR2 is YSYEKL. Trimming pared 6 bases from V and 0 bases from J, leaving 12 bases between. The CDR3: CASRYSYSSYNSPLHF. CDR3 nucleotide sequence: TGCGCCAGCAGATACAGCTATAGCTCCTATAATTCACCCCTCCACTTT.